This section outlines one T cell receptor beta chain sequence together with its context. Sample treatment: roughly 20 received Ad26.COV2.S at low or high dose, single or two shots; several received placebo; per-sample allocation not given. Day 63 following the first vaccine or placebo injection was when the samples were taken. The record originates from a study of Ad26.COV2.S vaccination and SARS-CoV-2 variants. Looking at the study overall: Among those in the COV1001 Ad26.COV2.S trial arm was the donor.

Germline V gives CDR1 SEHNR, CDR2 FQNEAQ (reference sequence). The CDR3 length is 15 residues. With 1 base removed from V and 6 bases from J, the gap between germline ends came to 15 bases. The table came from immunoSEQ multiplex PCR; TCRdb's copy has only in-frame clones and leaves some out. The sample has around 420,000 clones, more than 75% seen once. The source is a person aged 18-65 years who received the Ad26.COV2.S COVID-19 vaccine or a placebo. V and J are TRBV7-9 and TRBJ1-1; maybe TRBD1 (6 bases). Here the sequenced sample was peripheral blood, taken in a trial of Ad26.COV2.S vaccine versus placebo. CDR3 amino acids: CASSLGGTGSAEAFF. The CDR3 DNA reads as TGTGCCAGCAGCTTAGGGGGCACAGGGTCGGCTGAAGCTTTCTTT.